The rows below give T cell receptor beta chains drawn from one sample of a study of blood T cell repertoires in COVID-19. The table came from immunoSEQ multiplex PCR; TCRdb's copy has only in-frame clones and leaves some out. Altogether 180,000 or so clones are present, about 81% being singletons, with the ten largest covering approximately 10%. The sample was peripheral blood. The receptors originated from an elderly woman with COVID-19, enrolled during active disease. CDR3s include the opening cysteine and the closing phenylalanine or tryptophan. A D gene is named only where the DNA matches it firmly. Where a row states a size, it is once, few, many or the class of an expanded clone; other rows omit it.

D gene	J gene	V gene	clone size	CDR3 DNA	CDR3 protein
TRBD1	TRBJ2-5	TRBV6-2/TRBV6-3	NA	TGTGCCAGCAGTTACCCCATAGGGGGCCGGGAGACCCAGTACTTC	CASSYPIGGRETQYF
TRBD1	TRBJ2-3	TRBV3-1/TRBV3-2	NA	TGTGCCAGCAGCCCCTACCCCCCAGGGACAGGGGGCATAATAGGGGCAGATACGCAGTATTTT	CASSPYPPGTGGIIGADTQYF
TRBD1	TRBJ1-2	TRBV7-2	NA	TGTGCCAGCAGCTTAGTTCCAGGGGGTGGCTACACCTTC	CASSLVPGGGYTF
TRBD1	TRBJ1-6	TRBV5-1	few	TGCGCCAGCAGCACAGCCGGGACAGATAATTCACCCCTCCACTTT	CASSTAGTDNSPLHF
NA	TRBJ2-2	TRBV28	NA	TGTGCCAGCAGTTTCGGGACTGGCATCCGGGAGCTGTTTTTT	CASSFGTGIRELFF
NA	TRBJ1-2	TRBV19	NA	TGTGCCAGTAGTATACGTCACACGGAGTCCTATGGCTACACCTTC	CASSIRHTESYGYTF
TRBD1	TRBJ1-6	TRBV19	NA	TGTGCCAGTACCCCTGGCAGGGGGATTGATTCACCCCTCCACTTT	CASTPGRGIDSPLHF
NA	TRBJ1-1	TRBV11-3	NA	TGTGCCAGCAGCTTAGGAGCATACACTGAAGCTTTCTTT	CASSLGAYTEAFF
NA	TRBJ2-5	TRBV5-5	NA	TGTGCCAGCAGCCAGATCGGGACTGCGACGGGGGCCCAGTACTTC	CASSQIGTATGAQYF
NA	TRBJ1-5	TRBV18	NA	TGTGCCAGCTCACCCGGGATTAGCAATCAGCCCCAGCATTTT	CASSPGISNQPQHF
NA	TRBJ2-7	TRBV5-1	NA	TGCGCCAGCCGCTTGTTAGGCGGGACGACCTACGAGCAGTACTTC	CASRLLGGTTYEQYF
TRBD2	TRBJ2-2	TRBV5-6	few	TGTGCCAGCAGCTTGGGGACTAGCGGGGACACCGGGGAGCTGTTTTTT	CASSLGTSGDTGELFF
NA	TRBJ2-7	TRBV9	few	TGTGCCAGCAGCGGGGGGCTTAGCTCCTACGAGCAGTACTTC	CASSGGLSSYEQYF
TRBD1	TRBJ2-3	TRBV2	NA	TGTGCCAGCAGCGAAGGGACAGGAGGCACAGATACGCAGTATTTT	CASSEGTGGTDTQYF
TRBD1	TRBJ2-7	TRBV5-1	once	TGCGCCAGCAGGGGGGACAGCTCCTACGAGCAGTACTTC	CASRGDSSYEQYF
NA	TRBJ1-1	TRBV7-2	NA	TGTGCCAGCAGCTTAGCCAGACAGTGGAACACTGAAGCTTTCTTT	CASSLARQWNTEAFF
NA	TRBJ1-2	TRBV19	NA	TGTGCCAGTACTCCCTGGACAGCTTTTAATGGCTACACCTTC	CASTPWTAFNGYTF
TRBD1	TRBJ1-6	TRBV7-3	few	TGTGCCAGCAGCTCCACCGGGACAGAATCTTCACCCCTCCACTTT	CASSSTGTESSPLHF
NA	TRBJ2-3	TRBV12-3/TRBV12-4	once	TGTGCCCTGGGCTCCCCGTCGGCAGATACGCAGTATTTT	CALGSPSADTQYF
TRBD2	TRBJ2-1	TRBV27	NA	TGTGCCAGCAGTTCCATAGCGGGAGATGCCTACAATGAGCAGTTCTTC	CASSSIAGDAYNEQFF
TRBD2	TRBJ2-1	TRBV3-1/TRBV3-2	NA	TGTGCCAGCAGCCAAGGAGGGGGTAGCGGGAGGGCCTACAATGAGCAGTTCTTC	CASSQGGGSGRAYNEQFF
NA	TRBJ2-2	TRBV2	NA	TGTGCCAGCGCTGGGACTTTCAACACCGGGGAGCTGTTTTTT	CASAGTFNTGELFF
TRBD1	TRBJ1-3	TRBV9	few	TGTGCCAGCAGCGTAGGAGGGACAGCGTTCTCCGGAAACACCATATATTTT	CASSVGGTAFSGNTIYF
TRBD2	TRBJ2-3	TRBV30	NA	TGTGCCTGGAGTGTTGGCGGGGGGGTAGATACGCAGTATTTT	CAWSVGGGVDTQYF
TRBD1	TRBJ2-5	TRBV18	NA	TGTGCCAGCTCACCACCGACAGGGGCCCAAGAGACCCAGTACTTC	CASSPPTGAQETQYF
TRBD1	TRBJ1-6	TRBV2	few	TGTGCCAGCAGTGAATCAGGGGGTACCTCACCCCTCCACTTT	CASSESGGTSPLHF